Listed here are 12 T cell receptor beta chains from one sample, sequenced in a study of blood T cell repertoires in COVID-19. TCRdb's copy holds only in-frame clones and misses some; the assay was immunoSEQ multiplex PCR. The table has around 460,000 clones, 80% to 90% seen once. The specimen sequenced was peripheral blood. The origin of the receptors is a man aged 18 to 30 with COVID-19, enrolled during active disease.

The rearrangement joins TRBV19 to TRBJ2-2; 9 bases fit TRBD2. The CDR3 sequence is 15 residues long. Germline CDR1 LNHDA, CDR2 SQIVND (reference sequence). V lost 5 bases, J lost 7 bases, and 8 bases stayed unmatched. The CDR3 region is CASSAPGLASGELFF. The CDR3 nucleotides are TGTGCCAGTAGTGCTCCGGGACTAGCTAGCGGGGAGCTGTTTTTT. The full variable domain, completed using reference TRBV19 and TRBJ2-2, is DGGITQSPKYLFRKEGQNVTLSCEQNLNHDAMYWYRQDPGQGLRLIYYSQIVNDFQKGDIAEGYSVSREKKESFPLTVTSAQKNPTAFYLCASSAPGLASGELFFGEGSRLTVL.

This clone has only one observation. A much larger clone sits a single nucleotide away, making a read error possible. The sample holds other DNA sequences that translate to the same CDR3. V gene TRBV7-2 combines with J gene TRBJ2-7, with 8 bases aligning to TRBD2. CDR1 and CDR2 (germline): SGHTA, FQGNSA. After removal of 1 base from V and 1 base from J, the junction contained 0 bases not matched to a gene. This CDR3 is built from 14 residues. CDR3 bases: TGTGCCAGCAGCTTAGGCGGGGGGTCCTACGAGCAGTACTTC. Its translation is CASSLGGGSYEQYF.

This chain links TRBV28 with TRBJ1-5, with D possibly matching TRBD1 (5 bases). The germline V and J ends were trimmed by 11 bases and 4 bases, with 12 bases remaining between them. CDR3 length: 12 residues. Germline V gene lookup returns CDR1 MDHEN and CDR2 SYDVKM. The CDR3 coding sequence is TGTGCCGGGGGACTCTTGAATCAGCCCCAGCATTTT. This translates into CAGGLLNQPQHF.

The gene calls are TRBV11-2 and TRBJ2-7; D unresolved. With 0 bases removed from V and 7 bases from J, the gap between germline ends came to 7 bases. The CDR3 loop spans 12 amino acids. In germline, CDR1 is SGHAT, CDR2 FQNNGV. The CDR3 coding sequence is TGTGCCAGCAGCTTAGATGGCTGGGAGCAGTACTTC. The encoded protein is CASSLDGWEQYF.

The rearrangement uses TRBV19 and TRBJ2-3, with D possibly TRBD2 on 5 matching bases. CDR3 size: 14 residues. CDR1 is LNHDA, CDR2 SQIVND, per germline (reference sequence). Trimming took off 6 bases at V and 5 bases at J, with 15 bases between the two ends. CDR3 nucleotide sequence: TGTGCCAGTAGCCATCCGGGATCAAGAGATACGCAGTATTTT. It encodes CASSHPGSRDTQYF.

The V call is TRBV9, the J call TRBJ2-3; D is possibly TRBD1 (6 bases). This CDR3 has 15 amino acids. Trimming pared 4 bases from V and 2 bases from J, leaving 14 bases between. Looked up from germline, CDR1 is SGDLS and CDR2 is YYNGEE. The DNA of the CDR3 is TGTGCCAGCAGCTCGAGGGACATCCCCACAGATACGCAGTATTTT. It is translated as CASSSRDIPTDTQYF.

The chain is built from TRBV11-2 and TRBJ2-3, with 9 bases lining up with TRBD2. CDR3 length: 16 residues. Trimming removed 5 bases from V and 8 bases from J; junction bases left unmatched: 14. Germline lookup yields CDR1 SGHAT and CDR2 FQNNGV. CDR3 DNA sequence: TGTGCCAGCAGCCGCGGGGTTGGGACTAGCTTTTTTACGCAGTATTTT. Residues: CASSRGVGTSFFTQYF.

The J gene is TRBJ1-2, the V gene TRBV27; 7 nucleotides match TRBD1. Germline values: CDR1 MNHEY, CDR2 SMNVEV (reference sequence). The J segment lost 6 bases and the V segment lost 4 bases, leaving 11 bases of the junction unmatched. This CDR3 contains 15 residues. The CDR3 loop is CASSSRQGSEDGYTF. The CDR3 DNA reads TGTGCCAGCAGTTCCCGACAGGGTTCGGAGGATGGCTACACCTTC.

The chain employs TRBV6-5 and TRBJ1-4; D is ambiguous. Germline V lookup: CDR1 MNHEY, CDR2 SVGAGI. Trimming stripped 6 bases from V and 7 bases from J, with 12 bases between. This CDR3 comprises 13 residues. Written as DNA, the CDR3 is TGTGCCAGCAGAGGAGTTTTTAGTGAAAAACTGTTTTTT. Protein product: CASRGVFSEKLFF.

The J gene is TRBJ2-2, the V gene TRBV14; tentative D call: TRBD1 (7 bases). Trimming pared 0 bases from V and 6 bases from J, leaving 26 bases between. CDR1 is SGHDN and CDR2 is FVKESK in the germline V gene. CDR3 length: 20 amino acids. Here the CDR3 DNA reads TGTGCCAGCAGCCAAGATAGGAGGGCACAGGGGATACTTAAGGCCGGGGAGCTGTTTTTT. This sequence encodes CASSQDRRAQGILKAGELFF.

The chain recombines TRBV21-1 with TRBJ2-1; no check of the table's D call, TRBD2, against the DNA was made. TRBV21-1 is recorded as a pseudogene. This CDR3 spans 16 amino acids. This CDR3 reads CASRTPPTRGYNEQFF. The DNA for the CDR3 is TGTGCCAGCAGAACCCCACCGACTAGAGGGTACAATGAGCAGTTCTTC.

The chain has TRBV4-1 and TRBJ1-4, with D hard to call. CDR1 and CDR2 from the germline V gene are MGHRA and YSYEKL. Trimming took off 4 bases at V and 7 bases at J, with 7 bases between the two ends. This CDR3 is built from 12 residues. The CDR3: CASSLFSEKLFF. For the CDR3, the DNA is TGCGCCAGCAGCCTCTTTTCTGAAAAACTGTTTTTT.